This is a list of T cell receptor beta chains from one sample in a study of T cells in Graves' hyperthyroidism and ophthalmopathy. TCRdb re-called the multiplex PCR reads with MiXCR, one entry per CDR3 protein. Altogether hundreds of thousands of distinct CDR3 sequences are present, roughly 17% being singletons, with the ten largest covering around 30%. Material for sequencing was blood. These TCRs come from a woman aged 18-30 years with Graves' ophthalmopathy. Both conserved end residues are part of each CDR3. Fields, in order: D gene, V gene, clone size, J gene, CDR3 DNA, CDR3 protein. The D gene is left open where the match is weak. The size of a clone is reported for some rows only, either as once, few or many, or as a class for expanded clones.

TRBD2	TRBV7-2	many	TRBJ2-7	TGTGCCAGCAGCTTCGGACTAGCGGGAGTAAACGAGCAGTACTTC	CASSFGLAGVNEQYF
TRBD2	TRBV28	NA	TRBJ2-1	TGTGCCAGCAGTTCGCCGGGACTAGCGGGAGGGGGTGAGCAGTTCTTC	CASSSPGLAGGGEQFF
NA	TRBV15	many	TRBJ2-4	TGTGCCACCAGCAGAGATAATGGGGGGGCTGACATTCAGTACTTC	CATSRDNGGADIQYF
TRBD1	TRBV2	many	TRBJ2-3	TGTGCCAGCAGCGTTAGACAGGGGGGGACAGATACGCAGTATTTT	CASSVRQGGTDTQYF
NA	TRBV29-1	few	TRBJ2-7	TGCAGCGTTGACTCAGGAGCGGTCGGTACCTACGAGCAGTACTTC	CSVDSGAVGTYEQYF
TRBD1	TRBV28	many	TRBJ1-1	TGTGCCAGCAGTAGGGACAGGGGTCTGAACACTGAAGCTTTCTTT	CASSRDRGLNTEAFF
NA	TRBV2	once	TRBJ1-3	TGTGCCAGCAGTGAACAGGGTAGCCGAGCTGGAAACACCATATATTTT	CASSEQGSRAGNTIYF
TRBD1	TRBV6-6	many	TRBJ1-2	TGTGCCAGCAGTTACACTAGGACAGGCGGGGGCTATGGCTACACCTTC	CASSYTRTGGGYGYTF
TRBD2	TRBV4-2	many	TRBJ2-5	TGTGCCAGCAGCCAAAGAGCTTTAGCGGGAAGAGAGACCCAGTACTTC	CASSQRALAGRETQYF
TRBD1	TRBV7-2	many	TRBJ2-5	TGTGCCAGCAGCCCGGGACAGGGGAGTTGGCAAGAGACCCAGTACTTC	CASSPGQGSWQETQYF
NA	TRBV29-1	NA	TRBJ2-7	TGCAGCGTTGGGCGGGACGGGACCTACGAGCAGTACTTC	CSVGRDGTYEQYF
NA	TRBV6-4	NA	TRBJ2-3	TGTGCCAGCGCGCCCTACCCTAGCACAGATACGCAGTATTTT	CASAPYPSTDTQYF
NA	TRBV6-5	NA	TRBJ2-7	TGTGCCAGCAGTTATCGACAGGGGCCGTTGGTAGCGGGACTGACCTCCTACGAGCAGTACTTC	CASSYRQGPLVAGLTSYEQYF
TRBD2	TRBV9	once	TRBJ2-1	TGTGCCAGCAGCGCGAGGGGACTAGCGGGGGGTGAGCAGTTCTTC	CASSARGLAGGEQFF
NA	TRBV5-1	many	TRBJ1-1	TGCGCCAGCAGCTTGCAGCAGGTGAACACTGAAGCTTTCTTT	CASSLQQVNTEAFF